This TCR beta chain came from a study of T cell responses to AZD1222 COVID-19 vaccine. Whole-study findings and limits: Donors in the cohort were predominantly white British and more often female, and clonal diversity was possibly underestimated.

The protocol was immunoSEQ multiplex PCR, while the TCRdb copy is restricted to in-frame clones and leaves out a portion. Among tens of thousands of clones listed, around nine tenths were seen once. On this clone: Its antigen is unidentified.

The junction had 4 bases not matched to a gene; V was cut back by 4 bases and J by 0 bases. The CDR3 contains 15 residues. Germline CDR1 SGHKS, CDR2 YYEKEE (reference sequence). This rearrangement joins TRBV5-5 to TRBJ1-5, with 7 bases fitting TRBD1. This sequence was found in an adult in good health. The sample here was peripheral blood, taken on day 0 of AZD1222 vaccination. CDR3 sequence: CASSHRDSSNQPQHF. DNA for the CDR3: TGTGCCAGCAGCCACCGGGACAGTAGCAATCAGCCCCAGCATTTT.